This T cell receptor (beta chain) was captured in a study of blood T cell repertoires in COVID-19 (dated by TCRdb to between 2020 and 2021). A note on the overall study: The collaborator samples originated in the United States, Italy and Spain and spanned the acute and convalescent phases of COVID-19. The material from the prospective study consisted of cDNA or gDNA derived from T cells, B-cell-depleted T cells, or PBMCs. Subjects who had been exposed to COVID-19, were actively infected with it, or had recovered from it provided the deeply sampled blood TCRbeta repertoires that made up the dataset. A freely available public database, intended as a resource for researchers studying the immune response to SARS-CoV-2, is where the repertoires were released. The samples were drawn from two sources: the first 160 participants of the ongoing ImmuneRACE study, and over 1,000 subjects contributed by 6 global collaborators. Sample metadata almost always included a de-identified subject ID, COVID-19 status, age in years and sex. Where available, HLA class I and class II types were obtained from metadata supplied by the sample provider rather than from assay-based typing.

Details on this clone: This receptor's antigen is unknown. No much larger clone is present one base from it, and per-base qualities are unavailable. The identical CDR3 is also encoded by other nucleotide sequences in the sample.

What the research found in general, with its limitations: How much clinical and demographic metadata was included differed by source and by participant, and the metadata was provided uncurated.

Collaborating institutions collected whole blood in K2EDTA tubes following their own protocols. Collaborator samples were shipped for TCRbeta analysis as frozen whole blood, isolated PBMCs, or DNA extracted from either sample type. CDR1 and CDR2, per the germline V gene (reference sequence), are LNHDA and SQIVND. Reading from cysteine to phenylalanine, the CDR3 counts 14 amino acids. The read is trimmed to its CDR3 DNA, 42 bases read in frame from base 1. Trimming costs V 5 bases and J 4 bases, and their ends lie 14 bases apart. TCRbeta CDR3 regions were amplified from genomic DNA by means of the immunoSEQ Assay, a bias-controlled multiplex PCR. Per the original workflow: Nucleated cell counts per sample were estimated from amplification of reference gene primers within the assay. To quantify the absolute abundance of each unique TCRbeta CDR3 rearrangement, sequence reads were collapsed and filtered. For each sample, productive Simpson clonality was calculated as the square root of Simpson's diversity index across productive rearrangements. TCRdb holds this immuneACCESS table with in-frame rearrangements only. Some clones are missing; in checked studies, unresolved V genes explain under half, and the rest has no known cause. V and J calls and clone size follow that table, whereas D and trimming were derived from the DNA. For this sample there are 250,000 to 350,000 clones; approximately 90% appear just once. The biggest ten clones account for around 0.8% of the sample.

Sequencing was performed on peripheral blood. In this chain, TRBV19 is recombined with TRBJ1-2, and TRBD1 may be the D gene, going by 6 matching bases. This receptor was identified in a man younger than 40 with acute or convalescent COVID-19. The nucleotide sequence reads as follows: TGTGCCAGTAGTCCCCAGGGGCTTCTCTATGGCTACACCTTC. Its protein product is CASSPQGLLYGYTF.